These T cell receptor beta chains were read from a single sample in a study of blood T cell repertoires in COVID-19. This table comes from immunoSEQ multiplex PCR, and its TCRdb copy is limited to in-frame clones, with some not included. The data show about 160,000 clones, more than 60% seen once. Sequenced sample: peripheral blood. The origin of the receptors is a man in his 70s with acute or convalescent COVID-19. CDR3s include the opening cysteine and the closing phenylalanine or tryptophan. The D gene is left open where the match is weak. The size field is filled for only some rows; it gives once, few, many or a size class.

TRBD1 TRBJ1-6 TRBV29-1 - CSARDRGYNSPLHF TGCAGCGCTCGGGACAGGGGCTATAATTCACCCCTCCACTTT
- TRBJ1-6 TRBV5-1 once CASSLAMTAGPGNNSPLHF TGCGCCAGCAGCTTGGCTATGACGGCGGGGCCAGGGAACAATTCACCCCTCCACTTT
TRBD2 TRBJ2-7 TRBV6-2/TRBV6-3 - CASSKTRGGAYEQYF TGTGCCAGCAGTAAAACCCGGGGGGGGGCCTACGAGCAGTACTTC
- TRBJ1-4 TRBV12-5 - CASGLGQALTNEKLFF TGTGCTAGTGGTTTGGGACAGGCCCTAACTAATGAAAAACTGTTTTTT
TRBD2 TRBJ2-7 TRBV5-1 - CASSFGLAGQYEQYF TGCGCCAGCAGCTTTGGGCTAGCGGGACAGTACGAGCAGTACTTC
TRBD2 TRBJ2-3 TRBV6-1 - CASSEWPSGGSGTDTQYF TGTGCCAGCAGTGAATGGCCTAGCGGGGGAAGTGGCACAGATACGCAGTATTTT
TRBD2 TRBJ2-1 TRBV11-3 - CASSFLTSGRGNEQFF TGTGCCAGCAGCTTTCTAACTAGCGGGAGGGGCAATGAGCAGTTCTTC
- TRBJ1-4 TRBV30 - CAWSVTGYHEKLFF TGTGCCTGGAGTGTAACAGGGTATCATGAAAAACTGTTTTTT
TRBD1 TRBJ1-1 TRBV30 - CAWNRDRGTEAFF TGTGCCTGGAACCGGGACAGGGGCACTGAAGCTTTCTTT
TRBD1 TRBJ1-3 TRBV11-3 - CASSFYGQGGGNTIYF TGTGCCAGCAGCTTTTATGGACAGGGAGGTGGAAACACCATATATTTT
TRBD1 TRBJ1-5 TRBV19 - CASSIGQTGRSAQPQHF TGTGCCAGTAGTATAGGGCAGACAGGGAGGAGTGCTCAGCCCCAGCATTTT
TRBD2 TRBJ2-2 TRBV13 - CASTTPLAGETGELFF TGTGCCAGCACCACCCCACTAGCGGGAGAAACCGGGGAGCTGTTTTTT
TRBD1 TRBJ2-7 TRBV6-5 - CASSSPTGGNYEQYF TGTGCCAGCAGTTCCCCGACAGGGGGGAACTACGAGCAGTACTTC
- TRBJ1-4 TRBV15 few CATSRDRGGGSEKLFF TGTGCCACCAGCAGAGATCGTGGGGGCGGGTCTGAAAAACTGTTTTTT
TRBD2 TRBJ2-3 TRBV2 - CATRTSPSTDTQYF TGTGCCACCAGGACTAGCCCTAGCACAGATACGCAGTATTTT
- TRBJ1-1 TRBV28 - CASSFGNTEAFF TGTGCCAGCAGTTTTGGCAACACTGAAGCTTTCTTT
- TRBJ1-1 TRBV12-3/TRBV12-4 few CASSLRDDTEAFF TGTGCCAGCAGTTTGAGAGATGACACTGAAGCTTTCTTT
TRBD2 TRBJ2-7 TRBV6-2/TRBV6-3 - CASTPGGAGNYEQYF TGTGCCAGCACCCCGGGAGGGGCCGGGAACTACGAGCAGTACTTC